This entry lists 15 T cell receptor beta chains sequenced from one sample in a study of immune heterogeneity within non-small cell lung tumors. TCR beta CDR3 amplification used multiplex PCR with 32 V and 13 J primers. TCRdb processed the multiplex PCR reads anew with MiXCR; each CDR3 protein has one entry. Of a few thousand distinct CDR3 sequences in the sample, around 26% are singletons; the top ten hold 20%. Template came from bulk tumor genomic DNA, at roughly 580 ng per sample. Multiple biopsies spaced far apart were taken from each primary tumor during surgery. Surgery that was curative in intent was performed on patients with untreated, newly diagnosed non-small cell lung cancer. Sequences were obtained from lung tumor tissue. Every receptor here comes from a man between 60 and 70 years old with non-small cell lung cancer.

By proportion, this clonotype is medium-sized. The chain joins TRBV20-1 to TRBJ2-5, with a tentative D call TRBD1 (6 bases). Trimming removed 6 bases from V and 5 bases from J, with 16 bases in between. Per the germline V gene, CDR1 is DFQATT and CDR2 is SNEGSKA (reference sequence). The CDR3 is made up of 13 amino acids. This CDR3 is CSAGTRFMETQYF. CDR3 bases: TGCAGTGCGGGGACAAGGTTCATGGAGACCCAGTACTTC.

By share, this clonotype ranks as medium-sized. The J gene is TRBJ2-7, the V gene TRBV5-1; 7 positions agree with TRBD1. The germline CDR1 and CDR2 sequences are SGHRS and YFSETQ. The CDR3 consists of 14 residues. The J segment lost 1 base and the V segment lost 0 bases, leaving 1 base of the junction unmatched. The CDR3 DNA sequence: TGCGCCAGCAGCTTGGGACAGGGATCCTACGAGCAGTACTTC. Translated, it gives CASSLGQGSYEQYF.

This clonotype is judged medium-sized. The V gene is TRBV28, the J gene TRBJ2-1; TRBD2 matches at 12 bases. The germline gives CDR1 MDHEN, CDR2 SYDVKM. The CDR3 sequence is 15 residues long. Trimming removed 6 bases from V and 4 bases from J; junction bases left unmatched: 4. The chain's CDR3 is CASRAGTSGYNEQFF. As DNA, the CDR3 is TGTGCCAGCAGAGCCGGGACTAGCGGGTACAATGAGCAGTTCTTC.

This clonotype ranks as medium-sized (0.01 to 0.1%). The chain carries TRBV28 and TRBJ2-1; no clear D gene. Germline CDR1 reads MDHEN; CDR2 reads SYDVKM. Trimming pared 5 bases from V and 13 bases from J, leaving 12 bases between. The CDR3 extends over 11 amino acids. The CDR3 DNA reads as TGTGCCAGCAGTAAGTCCGGAGAACAGTTCTTC. Amino acids: CASSKSGEQFF.

A note on this clonotype: A much larger clone differs from this one at a single base, so this may be a read error. V is TRBV28 and J is TRBJ1-5; maybe TRBD1 (6 bases). Trimming left V 6 bases short and J 7 bases short, with 19 bases between. CDR3 length: 15 amino acids. The germline gives CDR1 MDHEN, CDR2 SYDVKM. CDR3 sequence: CASSNRGGARQPQHF. CDR3 coding DNA: TGTGCCAGCAGCAATCGGGGGGGGGCGAGGCAGCCCCAGCATTTT.

As regards this clonotype: One base away lies a much larger clone, so this may be a sequencing read error. The rearrangement links TRBV5-6 to TRBJ1-1; D is perhaps TRBD1 (5 bases). CDR3 length equals 14 residues. Germline V lookup: CDR1 SGHDT, CDR2 YYEEEE. CDR3 bases: TGTGACAGCAGCACGACAGTGATGAACACTGAAGCTTTCTTT. This sequence encodes CDSSTTVMNTEAFF.

This clonotype was counted only a few times. The chain employs TRBV9 and TRBJ2-2, with unresolved D. Germline CDR1 SGDLS, CDR2 YYNGEE. V lost 0 bases and J 3 bases, leaving 6 bases between the germline ends. This CDR3 contains 14 residues. CDR3 nucleotides: TGTGCCAGCAGCGTAGACTTGGACACCGGGGAGCTGTTTTTT. Protein: CASSVDLDTGELFF.

By sample fraction, this clonotype is medium-sized. V gene TRBV18 combines with J gene TRBJ1-2; no clear D. This CDR3 comprises 14 residues. V was pared by 4 bases and J by 0 bases, with 9 bases between. Germline V gene sequence: CDR1 KGHSH, CDR2 LQKENI. In DNA form, the CDR3 reads TGTGCCAGCTCACGGATAAGAGCTAACTATGGCTACACCTTC. Its protein is CASSRIRANYGYTF.

In its sample, this clonotype ranks as medium-sized. The chain combines TRBV20-1 with TRBJ2-7; D is unresolved. The CDR3 loop spans 15 amino acids. Trimming took 3 bases from V and 4 from J, leaving 19 bases between them. Germline values: CDR1 DFQATT, CDR2 SNEGSKA (reference sequence). CDR3 bases: TGCAGTGCTAGTGCCCCCGGGTTCAATTTATACGAGCAGTACTTC. It is translated as CSASAPGFNLYEQYF.

The CDR3 spells CASSPRRLNGSRNTGELFF. The DNA for the CDR3 is TGTGCCAGCAGCCCCCGTAGGCTTAACGGGAGTAGAAACACCGGGGAGCTGTTTTTT. The chain uses TRBV5-4 and TRBJ2-2; weak D call: TRBD2 (6 bases). V was cut by 4 bases and J by 2 bases, with 24 bases left in between. Germline CDR1 is SGHNT and CDR2 is YYREEE (reference sequence). This CDR3 spans 19 amino acids.

This clonotype is deemed medium-sized. The chain employs TRBV11-2 and TRBJ2-1; TRBD1 agrees at 10 bases. This CDR3 comprises 16 residues. CDR1 is SGHAT, CDR2 FQNNGV, per germline. V shed 2 bases, J shed 8 bases, and the junction held 9 bases outside the gene matches. The CDR3 nucleotides are TGTGCCAGCAGCTTAACCGGGACAGGGGTGATTGATGAGCAGTTCTTC. It encodes CASSLTGTGVIDEQFF.

This clonotype is labeled medium-sized. The chain carries TRBV7-2 and TRBJ2-7; weak D call: TRBD1 (6 bases). CDR1 is SGHTA, CDR2 FQGNSA, per germline. V lost 5 bases and J 3 bases, leaving 17 bases between the germline ends. There are 15 residues in the CDR3. DNA for the CDR3: TGTGCCAGCAGCCGAACACAGGGAATGTTCTACGAGCAGTACTTC. Translating it yields CASSRTQGMFYEQYF. The whole variable domain, filled in from reference TRBV7-2 and TRBJ2-7, reads GAGVSQSPSNKVTEKGKDVELRCDPISGHTALYWYRQSLGQGLEFLIYFQGNSAPDKSGLPSDRFSAERTGGSVSTLTIQRTQQEDSAVYLCASSRTQGMFYEQYFGPGTRLTVT.

This clonotype is classed as medium-sized. V is TRBV2 and J is TRBJ1-2; the D gene is possibly TRBD1 (6 bases). Between the trimmed V and J ends, which lost 6 bases and 8 bases, there was a span of 10 bases. The length of the CDR3 is 11 residues. Germline values: CDR1 SNHLY, CDR2 FYNNEI. CDR3 sequence: CASRNRVGYTF. For the CDR3, the DNA is TGTGCCAGCAGAAACAGGGTCGGCTACACCTTC.

This chain links TRBV18 with TRBJ2-2; 9 bases fit TRBD2. Per the germline V gene, CDR1 is KGHSH and CDR2 is LQKENI. V dropped 0 bases and J dropped 7; count of bases not matched to a gene: 9. The CDR3 extends over 17 amino acids. The DNA for the CDR3 is TGTGCCAGCTCACCACCGGGACTAGCCCAAGGCGGCGGGGAGCTGTTTTTT. It is translated as CASSPPGLAQGGGELFF.

In its sample, this clonotype ranks as medium-sized. The chain employs TRBV15 and TRBJ2-1; D ambiguous. This CDR3 is built from 15 residues. CDR1 and CDR2 (germline): LNHNV, YYDKDF (reference sequence). V was shortened by 1 base and J by 4 bases, with 11 bases between the two germline ends. The CDR3 DNA is TGTGCCACCAGCAGAGGGTTCGACGGATACAATGAGCAGTTCTTC. It codes for CATSRGFDGYNEQFF.